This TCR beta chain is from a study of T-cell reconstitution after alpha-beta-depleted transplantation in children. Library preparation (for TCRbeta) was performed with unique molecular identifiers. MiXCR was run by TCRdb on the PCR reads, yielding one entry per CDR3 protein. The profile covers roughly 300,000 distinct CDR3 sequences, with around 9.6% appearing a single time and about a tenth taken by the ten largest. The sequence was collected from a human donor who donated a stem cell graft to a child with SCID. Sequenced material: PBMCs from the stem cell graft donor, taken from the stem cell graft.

CDR3 residues: CASRSSAGGPRHNEQFF. The CDR3 DNA reads TGTGCCAGCAGATCGTCCGCGGGGGGGCCAAGACACAATGAGCAGTTCTTC. The chain joins TRBV28 to TRBJ2-1; 9 nucleotides line up with TRBD2. Germline lookup yields CDR1 MDHEN and CDR2 SYDVKM. After removal of 6 bases from V and 5 bases from J, the junction contained 14 bases not matched to a gene. The CDR3 extends over 17 amino acids.